Below are 7 T cell receptor beta chains sequenced from a single sample in a study of cytomegalovirus exposure and HLA in healthy donors. With 60 Vbeta and 13 Jbeta primers, the PCR was carried out. Here immunoSEQ multiplex PCR was the method, and the copy in TCRdb shows in-frame clones only, minus some. The sample carries 200,000 to 250,000 clones, about three quarters recorded once. Sequenced sample: PBMCs. The source is a woman in her sixties in good health and CMV-seropositive.

The chain is built from TRBV19 and TRBJ1-2; D is ambiguous. Germline CDR1 LNHDA, CDR2 SQIVND (reference sequence). CDR3 size: 16 residues. V was cut by 5 bases and J by 4 bases, with 20 bases left in between. In DNA form, the CDR3 reads TGTGCCAGTAGTCCCCCCGGACTGGGAAGATTCTATGGCTACACCTTC. It is translated as CASSPPGLGRFYGYTF.

The chain combines TRBV7-2 with TRBJ2-3; maybe TRBD2 (5 bases). CDR1 and CDR2 from the germline V gene are SGHTA and FQGNSA. The CDR3 loop spans 15 amino acids. V was clipped by 3 bases and J by 6 bases, with 16 bases between them. Here the CDR3 DNA reads TGTGCCAGCAGCTTGGACTGGGCCGGATCGGATACGCAGTATTTT. Protein sequence: CASSLDWAGSDTQYF. The entire variable domain, with the rest obtained from reference TRBV7-2 and TRBJ2-3, is as follows: GAGVSQSPSNKVTEKGKDVELRCDPISGHTALYWYRQSLGQGLEFLIYFQGNSAPDKSGLPSDRFSAERTGGSVSTLTIQRTQQEDSAVYLCASSLDWAGSDTQYFGPGTRLTVL.

The V call is TRBV10-2, the J call TRBJ2-1; the match to TRBD2 covers 10 bases. The V gene's germline CDR1 is WSHSY and CDR2 SAAADI. Trimming removed 6 bases from V and 1 base from J; junction bases left unmatched: 6. There are 16 residues in the CDR3. In DNA form, the CDR3 reads TGCGCCAGCAGACCCGGACTAGCGGTTTCCTACAATGAGCAGTTCTTC. Its translation is CASRPGLAVSYNEQFF.

The chain employs TRBV4-1 and TRBJ2-1; 8 bases line up with TRBD2. V shed 1 base, J shed 8 bases, and the junction held 7 bases outside the gene matches. In germline, CDR1 is MGHRA, CDR2 YSYEKL. The CDR3 sequence is 15 residues long. CDR3 nucleotides: TGCGCCAGCAGCCAAGGCGGGACTAGTTCCCATGAGCAGTTCTTC. It specifies CASSQGGTSSHEQFF.

The chain uses TRBV18 and TRBJ2-5, with TRBD2 as a possible D gene (5 bases). The CDR3 runs 14 residues. The V end lost 3 bases, the J end lost 2 bases, and 10 bases lay between the germline ends. Germline V CDR1 and CDR2: KGHSH, LQKENI. The chain's CDR3 is CASSPTLVQETQYF. The CDR3 DNA sequence: TGTGCCAGCTCACCGACACTAGTACAAGAGACCCAGTACTTC. The full variable domain, completed using reference TRBV18 and TRBJ2-5, is NAGVMQNPRHLVRRRGQEARLRCSPMKGHSHVYWYRQLPEEGLKFMVYLQKENIIDESGMPKERFSAEFPKEGPSILRIQQVVRGDSAAYFCASSPTLVQETQYFGPGTRLLVL.

V gene TRBV7-8 combines with J gene TRBJ2-7; TRBD2 agrees at 7 bases. The trim removed 0 bases at V and 3 bases at J, leaving 5 bases unmatched. In germline, CDR1 is SGHVS, CDR2 FQNEAQ. The CDR3 loop spans 15 amino acids. The CDR3 DNA sequence: TGTGCCAGCAGCTTAGCGGGAGGGAGGCTCTACGAGCAGTACTTC. Protein sequence: CASSLAGGRLYEQYF.

This clone was seen once. The chain carries TRBV25-1 and TRBJ2-3; D not certain. V was cut by 1 base and J by 2 bases, with 4 bases left in between. Germline V gives CDR1 MGHDK, CDR2 SYGVNS. The CDR3 length is 13 residues. The CDR3 region is CASSEWHTDTQYF. DNA of the CDR3: TGTGCCAGCAGTGAATGGCACACAGATACGCAGTATTTT.